The 27 T cell receptor beta chains presented below share a single source sample, sequenced in a study of preoperative IRX-2 immunotherapy in early breast cancer. Produced via immunoSEQ multiplex PCR; TCRdb's table is partial and in-frame only. The sample comprises roughly 25,000 clones, roughly 80% of which are singletons, and 2% to 2.5% rests with the top ten. The treatment was: preoperative locoregional IRX-2 cytokine immunotherapy. The input for sequencing was lymph node tissue, taken before IRX-2 immunotherapy. The receptor set was obtained from a human donor with breast cancer.

The J gene is TRBJ1-5, the V gene TRBV6-8; D is ambiguous. V was clipped by 0 bases and J by 6 bases, with 6 bases between them. Germline CDR1 reads MNHGY; CDR2 reads SAAAGT. The CDR3 is 13 residues long. CDR3 nucleotide sequence: TGTGCCAGCAGTTACTCGAAGGTTCAGCCCCAGCATTTT. As protein: CASSYSKVQPQHF.

The chain is built from TRBV6-4 and TRBJ2-7; unclear D gene. CDR1 is MRHNA and CDR2 is SNTAGT in the germline V gene. Trimming took 6 bases from V and 7 from J, leaving 16 bases between them. There are 13 residues in the CDR3. CDR3 sequence (DNA): TGTGCCAGCAGGGGAATTGGGTTGCCGGAGCAGTACTTC. It specifies CASRGIGLPEQYF.

The V call is TRBV5-1, the J call TRBJ1-6, with D maybe TRBD1 (5 bases). Germline V gene sequence: CDR1 SGHRS, CDR2 YFSETQ. The CDR3 runs 18 residues. V lost 0 bases and J lost 9, with 22 bases in between. The CDR3 bases are TGCGCCAGCAGCTTGGCCGGCGTGGCGGGGGGTACCCCTTCACCCCTCCACTTT. Protein sequence: CASSLAGVAGGTPSPLHF.

The chain uses TRBV6-8 and TRBJ2-7; D may be TRBD2 (6 bases). The CDR3 sequence is 16 residues long. Trimming left V 0 bases short and J 3 bases short, with 15 bases between. Germline lookup yields CDR1 MNHGY and CDR2 SAAAGT. The DNA for the CDR3 is TGTGCCAGCAGTTACTCGACGGGTGGAGGGATCTACGAGCAGTACTTC. It encodes CASSYSTGGGIYEQYF.

The chain carries TRBV18 and TRBJ1-3; D is ambiguous. The CDR3 contains 14 residues. V lost 6 bases, J lost 4 bases, and 13 bases lay in between. The germline V gene has CDR1 KGHSH and CDR2 LQKENI. CDR3 in amino acids: CASSTASIGNTIYF. The CDR3 DNA reads TGTGCCAGCTCGACGGCATCCATAGGAAACACCATATATTTT. The full variable domain, in which reference TRBV18 and TRBJ1-3 provide the parts outside the CDR3, is NAGVMQNPRHLVRRRGQEARLRCSPMKGHSHVYWYRQLPEEGLKFMVYLQKENIIDESGMPKERFSAEFPKEGPSILRIQQVVRGDSAAYFCASSTASIGNTIYFGEGSWLTVV.

About this clone itself: One end of the junction is discordant with germline, which a read error may explain. This chain links TRBV11-3 with TRBJ1-2, with TRBD1 matching 7 bases. Germline CDR1 reads SGHNT; CDR2 reads YENEEA. This CDR3 spans 18 amino acids. For the CDR3, the DNA is TGTGCCAGAAGCTTAGATGAAGGGGGCGCACGATCAAGGTATGGCTACACCTTC. It codes for CARSLDEGGARSRYGYTF.

This rearrangement joins TRBV11-3 to TRBJ1-2; D is unclear. The CDR3 has 16 residues. In germline, CDR1 is SGHNT, CDR2 YENEEA. Trimming left V 8 bases short and J 4 bases short, with 23 bases between. The CDR3 here is CASLWTISRKTYGYTF. The CDR3 nucleotides read TGTGCCAGCCTATGGACTATCTCGCGAAAGACCTATGGCTACACCTTC.

The V call is TRBV6-8, the J call TRBJ2-7, with TRBD1 matching over 9 bases. CDR1 MNHGY and CDR2 SAAAGT come from the germline V gene. The CDR3 runs 13 residues. The V segment lost 6 bases and the J segment 3 bases; nucleotides outside the gene matches: 3. The CDR3 bases are TGTGCCAGCAGCCCGGACAGGGGCTACGAGCAGTACTTC. It yields the protein CASSPDRGYEQYF.

The chain is built from TRBV6-8 and TRBJ1-5; TRBD1 agrees at 7 bases. The CDR3 length is 16 residues. CDR1 is MNHGY, CDR2 SAAAGT, per germline. Trimming at V came to 0 bases and at J to 4 bases, leaving 6 bases not matched to a gene. CDR3: CASSYSKDRANQPQHF. CDR3 nucleotides: TGTGCCAGCAGTTACTCGAAAGACAGGGCTAATCAGCCCCAGCATTTT.

This clone was detected a few times. The chain uses TRBV6-8 and TRBJ1-3; D remains unclear. Germline CDR1 reads MNHGY; CDR2 reads SAAAGT. This CDR3 has 16 amino acids. The V end lost 0 bases, the J end lost 2 bases, and 11 bases lay between the germline ends. CDR3 protein: CASSYSRAGTGNTIYF. As DNA, the CDR3 is TGTGCCAGCAGTTACTCGAGAGCCGGGACTGGAAACACCATATATTTT.

V gene TRBV11-3 combines with J gene TRBJ2-5; D is perhaps TRBD2 (6 bases). This CDR3 is built from 17 residues. Germline CDR1 is SGHNT and CDR2 is YENEEA. Trimming shortened V by 1 base and J by 2 bases, and 17 bases separated the two germline ends. The CDR3 spells CASSLGVGGGLQETQYF. Here the CDR3 DNA reads TGTGCCAGCAGCTTAGGAGTGGGCGGAGGGCTTCAAGAGACCCAGTACTTC.

The V call is TRBV23-1, the J call TRBJ2-7, with D possibly being TRBD2 (6 bases). Being an ORF, TRBV23-1 has a function that is uncertain. Trimming took 6 bases from V and 6 from J, leaving 15 bases between them. This CDR3 has 13 amino acids. CDR3 nucleotide sequence: TGCGCCAGCAGCTTCCGCGGGGAGGCCGAGCAGTACTTC. This gives the protein CASSFRGEAEQYF.

This clone was detected a few times. The chain employs TRBV19 and TRBJ1-1, with D possibly TRBD1 on 5 matching bases. The CDR3 totals 13 residues. V dropped 4 bases and J dropped 1 base, with 7 bases sitting between them. Germline V CDR1 and CDR2: LNHDA, SQIVND (reference sequence). The CDR3 DNA sequence: TGTGCCAGTAGTAATCAGGGGAACACTGAAGCTTTCTTT. Translation gives CASSNQGNTEAFF.

The genes are TRBV19 and TRBJ2-3, with TRBD1 as a possible D gene (6 bases). The CDR3 loop spans 15 amino acids. Germline-derived CDR1 and CDR2 are LNHDA and SQIVND (reference sequence). The V end was cut by 6 bases, the J end by 2 bases, with 15 bases between. CDR3 region: CASRPPGQITDTQYF. Here the CDR3 DNA reads TGTGCCAGTAGACCGCCGGGACAAATCACAGATACGCAGTATTTT.

In its sample, this clone was seen once. The rearrangement links TRBV6-8 to TRBJ1-4, with no clear D. Germline V gives CDR1 MNHGY, CDR2 SAAAGT. V lost 0 bases and J 8 bases, leaving 16 bases between the germline ends. The CDR3 totals 16 residues. The CDR3 DNA reads as TGTGCCAGCAGTTACTCTGGAAAGGCGCTGGGGGAAAAACTGTTTTTT. Translation gives CASSYSGKALGEKLFF.

The chain uses TRBV19 and TRBJ1-1, with a tentative D call TRBD1 (6 bases). The V end was cut by 6 bases, the J end by 4 bases, with 12 bases between. This CDR3 comprises 13 residues. CDR1 is LNHDA, CDR2 SQIVND, per germline (reference sequence). In DNA, the CDR3 is TGTGCCAGTAGGATCCAGGGGACCACTGAAGCTTTCTTT. It codes for CASRIQGTTEAFF.

The chain employs TRBV6-8 and TRBJ1-2; perhaps TRBD1 as D (5 bases). The germline V gene has CDR1 MNHGY and CDR2 SAAAGT. The CDR3 runs 12 residues. The V gene lost 6 bases and the J gene lost 1 base, with 6 bases spanning the gap. The CDR3 here is CASRGLNYGYTF. In nucleotides, the CDR3 is TGTGCCAGCAGGGGGCTTAACTATGGCTACACCTTC.

The rearrangement uses TRBV28 and TRBJ1-2, with TRBD1 matching over 9 bases. The V gene end was trimmed by 4 bases and the J gene end by 8 bases; junction bases not matched to a gene: 11. The CDR3 consists of 15 residues. Germline values: CDR1 MDHEN, CDR2 SYDVKM. The CDR3 coding sequence is TGTGCCAGCAGTTCAACCGGGACAGGGCCGATCGGCTACACCTTC. Its protein product is CASSSTGTGPIGYTF.

The V call is TRBV19, the J call TRBJ1-2; no clear D. Trimming removed 3 bases at V and 0 bases at J, with 14 bases between. Germline V gene data show CDR1 as LNHDA and CDR2 as SQIVND (reference sequence). The CDR3 has 16 residues. CDR3 in DNA: TGTGCCAGTAGTATGTTCCCTTCCACTGCTAACTATGGCTACACCTTC. Translating gives CASSMFPSTANYGYTF.

This chain joins TRBV11-3 and TRBJ1-2, with TRBD1 as a possible D gene (5 bases). The CDR3 totals 15 residues. The V and J ends lost 4 bases and 7 bases respectively, with 19 bases between them. Germline V lookup: CDR1 SGHNT, CDR2 YENEEA. The DNA of the CDR3 is TGTGCCAGCAGCTCGGACATATTTAGTTGGAGTGGCTACACCTTC. It translates to CASSSDIFSWSGYTF.

This sequence joins TRBV5-1 and TRBJ2-5; a weak D match, TRBD2 (7 bases). CDR3 length equals 15 residues. Trimming cost V 3 bases and J 5 bases, with 17 bases left between them. Germline lookup yields CDR1 SGHRS and CDR2 YFSETQ. The CDR3 reads CASSSRIGGRETQYF. The CDR3 nucleotides are TGCGCCAGCAGCTCCCGGATCGGGGGGCGGGAGACCCAGTACTTC.

This clone was seen a handful of times. The rearrangement links TRBV28 to TRBJ1-5; D unresolved. V lost 8 bases and J 5 bases, leaving 19 bases between the germline ends. The CDR3 totals 15 residues. The germline V gene encodes CDR1 MDHEN and CDR2 SYDVKM. The CDR3 DNA is TGTGCCAGCGTAGAGAGACGGCTTGGAGATCAGCCCCAGCATTTT. This translates into CASVERRLGDQPQHF.

As regards this clone: The junction does not match germline at one end; this may be a read error. The chain combines TRBV7-7 with TRBJ2-3; maybe TRBD1 (6 bases). The CDR3 covers 15 residues. CDR1 and CDR2 from the germline V gene are SSHAT and FNYEAQ (reference sequence). CDR3 nucleotides: TGTGCTAGCAGCCCTCGGACAGCTCGCACAGATACGCAGTATTTT. This encodes CASSPRTARTDTQYF.

V is TRBV5-1 and J is TRBJ2-1; 8 bases fit TRBD1. This CDR3 has 16 residues. CDR1 is SGHRS, CDR2 YFSETQ, per germline. Trimming cost V 4 bases and J 7 bases; bases outside gene matches: 13. The CDR3 DNA follows: TGCGCCAGCAGCACAGGACAGGGATCGGGTACAAATGAGCAGTTCTTC. Protein sequence: CASSTGQGSGTNEQFF.

This chain uses TRBV18 with TRBJ2-7, with TRBD1 identical over 9 bases. This CDR3 has 17 residues. The junction had 15 bases not matched to a gene; V was cut back by 6 bases and J by 3 bases. CDR1 is KGHSH and CDR2 is LQKENI in the germline V gene. The CDR3 spells CASSRSASGTGNYEQYF. The CDR3 DNA follows: TGTGCCAGCTCGCGTTCGGCCTCCGGGACAGGGAACTACGAGCAGTACTTC.

Only one count was recorded for this clone. The V call is TRBV6-1, the J call TRBJ2-7; 8 positions match TRBD1. After removal of 0 bases from V and 1 base from J, the junction contained 2 bases not matched to a gene. The CDR3 sequence is 15 residues long. Germline V CDR1 and CDR2: MNHNS, SASEGT. The CDR3 DNA reads TGTGCCAGCAGTGAAGCCGGGACAGGTTCCTACGAGCAGTACTTC. It encodes CASSEAGTGSYEQYF.

A few counts support this clone. The V gene is TRBV30, the J gene TRBJ1-4; D call uncertain. The germline V gene encodes CDR1 GTSNPN and CDR2 SVGIG (reference sequence). The ends were cut back, 2 bases at V and 7 bases at J, with 17 bases in the middle. The CDR3 consists of 15 residues. CDR3 amino acids: CAWSTRGLISEKLFF. DNA for the CDR3: TGTGCCTGGAGTACGAGAGGTTTAATTAGTGAAAAACTGTTTTTT.